This T cell receptor (beta chain) was sequenced for a study of blood T cell repertoires in COVID-19. The V and J ends lost 8 bases and 1 base, in that order; junction bases with no gene match: 6. The CDR3 has 14 amino acids. CDR1 is LNHDA and CDR2 is SQIVND in the germline V gene (reference sequence). Everyone who took part was 18 to 89 years old, and they came from 24 US areas. Cohorts were determined from participant-reported clinical history. Recovered participants had two consecutive negative NP/OP PCR tests, healthcare professional clearance, or symptom resolution. Libraries were prepared by immunoSEQ multiplex PCR; TCRdb keeps only in-frame clonotypes and omits some of them. In the table there are more than 400,000 clones, roughly 87% of which are singletons.

The V call is TRBV19, the J call TRBJ2-7; 9 nucleotides match TRBD2. The source of this sequence is a young woman who had recovered from COVID-19. Sequencing was performed on PBMCs or T cells enriched from blood (not recorded which). CDR3 bases: TGTGCCAGTTCTAGCGGGGTTGGGTCCTACGAGCAGTACTTC. Its translation: CASSSGVGSYEQYF.